These 23 T cell receptor beta chains were all obtained from the same sample, sequenced in a study of cytomegalovirus exposure and HLA in healthy donors. It was with 60 Vbeta and 13 Jbeta primers that the PCR ran. Generated by immunoSEQ multiplex PCR, the TCRdb table keeps only in-frame clones and is missing some. The table includes some 140,000 clones, around 70% detected once. The sample was PBMCs. The receptors here all came from a man between 25 and 39 years old in good health and CMV-seronegative.

The chain links TRBV4-3 to TRBJ1-3, with TRBD1 matching over 7 bases. The V gene's germline CDR1 is LGHNA and CDR2 YSLEER. The V segment lost 5 bases and the J segment 4 bases; nucleotides outside the gene matches: 8. The CDR3 consists of 15 residues. The CDR3 DNA is TGCGCCAGCAGCGCCGGGACAGCCCAAGGAAACACCATATATTTT. The encoded protein is CASSAGTAQGNTIYF.

Concerning this clone itself: A read error may account for a junction end that differs from germline. The rearrangement links TRBV6-5 to TRBJ1-1; no definite D call. The CDR3 runs 15 residues. Germline assignment: CDR1 MNHEY and CDR2 SVGAGI. CDR3 sequence (DNA): TGTGCCAGCAGTACCATACGAGGACTGAACCCTGAAGCTTTCTTT. Translated, it gives CASSTIRGLNPEAFF.

The chain employs TRBV5-1 and TRBJ2-4, with a tentative D call TRBD2 (5 bases). The germline V gene encodes CDR1 SGHRS and CDR2 YFSETQ. V shed 0 bases and J shed 2 bases, with 12 bases lying between them. This CDR3 contains 16 residues. In DNA, the CDR3 is TGCGCCAGCAGCTTGGTGGGGAGTTCGTCCAAAAACATTCAGTACTTC. This translates into CASSLVGSSSKNIQYF.

This clone was counted only a few times. The chain links TRBV7-9 to TRBJ1-1; D ambiguous. The CDR3 runs 11 residues. Trimming stripped 1 base from V and 7 bases from J, with 4 bases between. Germline V lookup: CDR1 SEHNR, CDR2 FQNEAQ (reference sequence). The chain's CDR3 is CASSLGGEAFF. CDR3 bases: TGTGCCAGCAGCTTAGGAGGTGAAGCTTTCTTT.

This clone was seen a single time. CDR3 amino acids: CASSLVAGGGTDTQYF. The CDR3 region has the DNA TGTGCCAGCAGTTTAGTAGCGGGGGGGGGCACAGATACGCAGTATTTT. This sequence joins TRBV28 and TRBJ2-3; TRBD2 matches 11 bases. The germline V gene encodes CDR1 MDHEN and CDR2 SYDVKM. Germline trimming cut 2 bases from V and 1 base from J; bases unmatched to any gene: 2. The CDR3 runs to 16 residues.

As for this clone: A junction boundary mismatches the germline segment, possibly from a read error. The CDR3 loop reads CASSLAGQGAGQPQNF. CDR3 nucleotides: TGTGCCAGCAGCTTGGCAGGACAGGGGGCAGGTCAGCCCCAGAATTTT. The chain joins TRBV5-6 to TRBJ1-5; TRBD1 aligns across 11 bases. In germline, CDR1 is SGHDT, CDR2 YYEEEE. CDR3 length equals 16 residues.

CDR3 DNA: TGCGCCAGCACTCCCGGGGGGGGGCGCCAAGAGACCCAGTACTTC. The encoded protein is CASTPGGGRQETQYF. The chain couples TRBV5-1 to TRBJ2-5; 8 nucleotides match TRBD2. Germline V gives CDR1 SGHRS, CDR2 YFSETQ. The CDR3 loop spans 15 amino acids. Trimming removed 6 bases from V and 1 base from J; junction bases left unmatched: 8.

The J gene is TRBJ2-5, the V gene TRBV29-1; no definite D call. Per germline, CDR1 SQVTM and CDR2 ANQGSEA. Deletions cut 4 bases from V and 4 bases from J, with 10 bases between. This CDR3 is 12 amino acids long. The CDR3 DNA sequence: TGCAGCGTTGTAGGAGTAGGAGAGACCCAGTACTTC. This gives the protein CSVVGVGETQYF.

The V gene is TRBV9, the J gene TRBJ2-5; 11 nucleotides line up with TRBD1. This CDR3 has 16 amino acids. The germline V gene has CDR1 SGDLS and CDR2 YYNGEE. The trim removed 4 bases at V and 1 base at J, leaving 6 bases unmatched. DNA of the CDR3: TGTGCCAGCAGCACTTCCGGGACAGGGGGCCAAGAGACCCAGTACTTC. Translated, it gives CASSTSGTGGQETQYF.

The gene calls are TRBV5-5 and TRBJ1-1; D gene ambiguous. Trimming removed 3 bases from V and 0 bases from J, with 9 bases in between. Germline assignment: CDR1 SGHKS and CDR2 YYEKEE (reference sequence). The CDR3 totals 14 residues. The CDR3 DNA is TGTGCCAGCAGCTGGAATGAGGTGAACACTGAAGCTTTCTTT. This codes for CASSWNEVNTEAFF.

The chain combines TRBV28 with TRBJ2-7; 8 bases fit TRBD1. The CDR3 spans 15 residues. V lost 5 bases to trimming and J lost 5 bases; unmatched junction nucleotides: 11. Looked up from germline, CDR1 is MDHEN and CDR2 is SYDVKM. The CDR3 DNA sequence: TGTGCCAGCAGTCCGCCGACAGGGGTGAACGACGAGCAGTACTTC. It translates to CASSPPTGVNDEQYF.

The CDR3 sequence is CASSLQVNQPQHF. CDR3 nucleotides: TGTGCCAGCTCATTACAGGTTAATCAGCCCCAGCATTTT. The chain couples TRBV18 to TRBJ1-5; D is perhaps TRBD1 (5 bases). V was trimmed by 5 bases and J by 4 bases, leaving 9 bases between them. Germline V lookup: CDR1 KGHSH, CDR2 LQKENI. This CDR3 is 13 amino acids long. The full variable domain, in which reference TRBV18 and TRBJ1-5 provide the parts outside the CDR3, is NAGVMQNPRHLVRRRGQEARLRCSPMKGHSHVYWYRQLPEEGLKFMVYLQKENIIDESGMPKERFSAEFPKEGPSILRIQQVVRGDSAAYFCASSLQVNQPQHFGDGTRLSIL.

This sequence joins TRBV29-1 and TRBJ1-2; D not resolved. V lost 2 bases and J 0 bases, leaving 7 bases between the germline ends. Germline CDR1 is SQVTM and CDR2 is ANQGSEA. The CDR3 extends over 13 amino acids. The CDR3 reads CSVEREPNYGYTF. As DNA, the CDR3 is TGCAGCGTTGAAAGGGAGCCTAACTATGGCTACACCTTC.

V and J are TRBV7-9 and TRBJ2-7, with 10 positions matching TRBD1. This CDR3 has 15 residues. The germline CDR1 and CDR2 sequences are SEHNR and FQNEAQ (reference sequence). The junction had 5 bases not matched to a gene; V was cut back by 4 bases and J by 2 bases. As DNA, the CDR3 is TGTGCCAGCAGCTCCGCGGGACAGGGGACCTACGAGCAGTACTTC. This encodes CASSSAGQGTYEQYF. The variable domain in full, with the rest retrieved from reference TRBV7-9 and TRBJ2-7, is DTGVSQNPRHKITKRGQNVTFRCDPISEHNRLYWYRQTLGQGPEFLTYFQNEAQLEKSRLLSDRFSAERPKGSFSTLEIQRTEQGDSAMYLCASSSAGQGTYEQYFGPGTRLTVT.

Only a few counts were recorded for this clone. The rearrangement joins TRBV11-2 to TRBJ2-2; 7 nucleotides align to TRBD2. Germline V gives CDR1 SGHAT, CDR2 FQNNGV. Unmatched junction bases numbered 7, after V lost 3 bases and J lost 0 bases. There are 17 residues in the CDR3. The CDR3 sequence: CASSLLRGRSNTGELFF. The CDR3 DNA reads TGTGCCAGCAGCTTGTTGCGGGGGAGATCGAACACCGGGGAGCTGTTTTTT.

Here the CDR3 reads CAISSGGSYEQYF. DNA for the CDR3: TGTGCCATCAGTAGCGGGGGTTCCTACGAGCAGTACTTC. The V call is TRBV10-3, the J call TRBJ2-5, with TRBD2 matching over 8 bases. The tail of the sequence fits TRBJ2-7 better, so the J call may be wrong. CDR3 length equals 13 residues. The germline CDR1 and CDR2 sequences are ENHRY and SYGVKD.

V usage is TRBV11-1 and J usage is TRBJ2-7; no clear D. There are 15 residues in the CDR3. Germline CDR1 is SGHAT and CDR2 is FQDESV (reference sequence). V lost 3 bases to trimming and J lost 3 bases, with 15 bases between them. This chain's CDR3 is CASSFDLDRLYEQYF. The CDR3 DNA reads TGTGCCAGCAGCTTTGACTTGGATAGGCTCTACGAGCAGTACTTC.

The chain couples TRBV10-3 to TRBJ1-1, with a tentative D call TRBD1 (6 bases). Germline V lookup: CDR1 ENHRY, CDR2 SYGVKD. V was pared by 2 bases and J by 6 bases, with 10 bases between. This CDR3 contains 13 residues. The CDR3 region has the DNA TGTGCCATCAGTGAGCGACAGGATGCTGAAGCTTTCTTT. Protein: CAISERQDAEAFF.

The count of this clone is one. Mismatch with germline at one junction end may stem from a read error. The V call is TRBV6-1, the J call TRBJ1-2, with TRBD1 matching over 8 bases. The germline CDR1 and CDR2 sequences are MNHNS and SASEGT. This CDR3 has 13 residues. CDR3 amino acids: CASSEQGAGGYPF. CDR3 bases: TGTGCCAGCAGTGAACAGGGGGCTGGTGGCTACCCCTTC.

The chain carries TRBV9 and TRBJ2-6; possible D gene TRBD1, 6 bases. The ends were cut back, 3 bases at V and 0 bases at J, with 7 bases in the middle. The CDR3 has 15 residues. Per the germline V gene, CDR1 is SGDLS and CDR2 is YYNGEE. CDR3 amino acids: CASSAGVSGANVLTF. The CDR3 nucleotides are TGTGCCAGCAGCGCAGGGGTCTCTGGGGCCAACGTCCTGACTTTC.

V is TRBV6-1 and J is TRBJ1-2; D gene ambiguous. Germline CDR1 MNHNS, CDR2 SASEGT. Trimming cost V 6 bases and J 5 bases, with 16 bases left between them. The CDR3 totals 14 residues. The CDR3 sequence: CASSPPPVLYGYTF. The CDR3 DNA reads as TGTGCCAGCAGCCCCCCGCCGGTCCTTTATGGCTACACCTTC.

This clone showed up just once. The chain combines TRBV4-2 with TRBJ2-2; 8 nucleotides line up with TRBD2. From germline, CDR1 is LGHNA and CDR2 YNFKEQ. J gave up 0 bases and V 4 bases, and 4 bases lay outside the gene matches. This CDR3 spans 16 amino acids. The CDR3 reads CASSLRTSPNTGELFF. CDR3 nucleotides: TGTGCCAGCAGCCTTCGGACTAGCCCGAACACCGGGGAGCTGTTTTTT.

This chain links TRBV2 with TRBJ2-3; TRBD2 agrees at 8 bases. The J segment lost 2 bases and the V segment lost 7 bases, leaving 8 bases of the junction unmatched. Per the germline V gene, CDR1 is SNHLY and CDR2 is FYNNEI. The CDR3 runs 15 residues. The CDR3 sequence: CASNSAGGPTDTQYF. In DNA, the CDR3 is TGTGCCAGCAATTCGGCGGGGGGCCCCACAGATACGCAGTATTTT.